What follows describes a single T cell receptor (beta chain). What it binds is not known. V dropped 6 bases and J dropped 2; count of bases not matched to a gene: 10. Germline values: CDR1 DFQATT, CDR2 SNEGSKA (reference sequence). There are 14 residues in the CDR3. The entry originates in a study of post-analysis software for immune sequencing data. Study-wide findings and caveats: TRBV segments more frequent in patients than in controls numbered about five and included TRBV5-6, TRBV5-1 and TRBV20-1.

TCR beta cDNA libraries included unique molecular identifiers. TCRdb called the PCR reads again in MiXCR, with one record for every CDR3 protein. The sample carries some 890,000 distinct CDR3 sequences, roughly half recorded once. The V and J genes are TRBV20-1 and TRBJ2-7; 7 nucleotides line up with TRBD1. The source is a girl under 18 with multiple sclerosis. The sample consisted of blood. The CDR3 spells CSAETGTVPYEQYF. The CDR3 DNA reads TGCAGTGCAGAAACCGGGACAGTTCCCTACGAGCAGTACTTC.